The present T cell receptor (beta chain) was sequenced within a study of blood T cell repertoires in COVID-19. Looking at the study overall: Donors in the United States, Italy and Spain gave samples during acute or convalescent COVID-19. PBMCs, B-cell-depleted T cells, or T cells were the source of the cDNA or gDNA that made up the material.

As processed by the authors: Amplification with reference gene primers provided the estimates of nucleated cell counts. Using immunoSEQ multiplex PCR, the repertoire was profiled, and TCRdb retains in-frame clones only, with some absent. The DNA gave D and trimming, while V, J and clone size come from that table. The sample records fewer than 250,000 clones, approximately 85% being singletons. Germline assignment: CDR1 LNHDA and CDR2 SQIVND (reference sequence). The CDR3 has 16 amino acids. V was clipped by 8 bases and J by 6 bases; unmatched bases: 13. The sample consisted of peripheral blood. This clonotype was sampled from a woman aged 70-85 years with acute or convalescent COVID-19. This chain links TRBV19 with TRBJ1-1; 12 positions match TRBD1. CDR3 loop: CASELSGTGGIAEAFF. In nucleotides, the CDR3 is TGTGCCAGTGAGCTCTCCGGGACAGGGGGCATCGCTGAAGCTTTCTTT.